One sample yielded the 32 T cell receptor beta chains listed below, sequenced in a study of cytomegalovirus exposure and HLA in healthy donors. The PCR used 60 Vbeta and 13 Jbeta primers. Repertoires were generated with immunoSEQ multiplex PCR, while TCRdb's copy carries only in-frame clones and drops some. The sample shows around 180,000 clones, about 72% of them seen only once. Sequenced input: PBMCs. These receptors were collected from a girl between 10 and 17 years old in good health and CMV-seronegative.

The chain has TRBV9 and TRBJ1-6; 7 bases fit TRBD1. The V gene's germline CDR1 is SGDLS and CDR2 YYNGEE. Unmatched junction bases numbered 4, after V lost 3 bases and J lost 10 bases. CDR3 length: 13 residues. The CDR3 bases are TGTGCCAGCAGCGGACAGGGCTGGTCACCCCTCCACTTT. Its translation is CASSGQGWSPLHF.

CDR3 bases: TGTGCCAGCAGTGAGTATGGAATACGAGGGACCGGGGAGCTGTTTTTT. Amino acids: CASSEYGIRGTGELFF. The chain employs TRBV6-1 and TRBJ2-2; D might be TRBD2 (5 bases). This CDR3 contains 16 residues. The germline V gene encodes CDR1 MNHNS and CDR2 SASEGT. Trimming shortened V by 3 bases and J by 5 bases, and 16 bases separated the two germline ends.

The CDR3 DNA reads TGTGCCAGCAGTTTAGGGGGGGGAAATGAAAAACTGTTTTTT. Its translation: CASSLGGGNEKLFF. The chain uses TRBV6-1 and TRBJ1-4, with a weak D call TRBD1 (6 bases). Germline values: CDR1 MNHNS, CDR2 SASEGT. The CDR3 is 14 residues long. V dropped 5 bases and J dropped 5 bases, with 12 bases sitting between them.

The chain joins TRBV9 to TRBJ2-5; tentative D call: TRBD2 (6 bases). CDR1 SGDLS and CDR2 YYNGEE come from the germline V gene. Trimming took off 0 bases at V and 2 bases at J, with 11 bases between the two ends. The CDR3 is 15 residues long. This chain's CDR3 is CASSVAGREQETQYF. CDR3 DNA sequence: TGTGCCAGCAGCGTAGCTGGGCGGGAACAAGAGACCCAGTACTTC.

This chain joins TRBV7-6 and TRBJ2-1, with 10 bases fitting TRBD1. The CDR3 covers 16 residues. Trimming at V came to 6 bases and at J to 5 bases, leaving 10 bases not matched to a gene. Germline CDR1 SGHVS, CDR2 FNYEAQ. The CDR3 region has the DNA TGTGCCAGCAGTAAATTTCAAGGACAGGGGGACAATGAGCAGTTCTTC. Translation: CASSKFQGQGDNEQFF. Full variable domain (outside the CDR3, taken from reference TRBV7-6 and TRBJ2-1): GAGVSQSPRYKVTKRGQDVALRCDPISGHVSLYWYRQALGQGPEFLTYFNYEAQQDKSGLPNDRFSAERPEGSISTLTIQRTEQRDSAMYRCASSKFQGQGDNEQFFGPGTRLTVL.

This chain uses TRBV11-2 with TRBJ2-7; D gene unclear. Trimming cost V 5 bases and J 7 bases, with 15 bases left between them. The length of the CDR3 is 13 residues. Germline lookup yields CDR1 SGHAT and CDR2 FQNNGV. CDR3 residues: CASSQNGYGEQYF. The CDR3 DNA reads as TGTGCCAGCAGCCAGAACGGGTACGGGGAGCAGTACTTC. Full variable domain (outside the CDR3, taken from reference TRBV11-2 and TRBJ2-7): EAGVAQSPRYKIIEKRQSVAFWCNPISGHATLYWYQQILGQGPKLLIQFQNNGVVDDSQLPKDRFSAERLKGVDSTLKIQPAKLEDSAVYLCASSQNGYGEQYFGPGTRLTVT.

The rearrangement joins TRBV5-4 to TRBJ1-4; the D gene is possibly TRBD1 (5 bases). CDR1 and CDR2 from the germline V gene are SGHNT and YYREEE (reference sequence). There are 18 residues in the CDR3. Trimming took 0 bases from V and 6 from J, leaving 21 bases between them. The CDR3 bases are TGTGCCAGCAGCTTGGAGTACCAGGGCGTCGACGTGGATGAAAAACTGTTTTTT. Translating it yields CASSLEYQGVDVDEKLFF.

The rearrangement links TRBV27 to TRBJ1-1, with a possible D match to TRBD1 (5 bases). V was trimmed by 5 bases and J by 1 base, leaving 11 bases between them. Per germline, CDR1 MNHEY and CDR2 SMNVEV (reference sequence). The CDR3 has 14 residues. This CDR3 reads CASSPTVANTEAFF. The CDR3 DNA is TGTGCCAGCAGTCCGACAGTAGCGAACACTGAAGCTTTCTTT.

This clone was counted between two and nine times. This rearrangement joins TRBV7-2 to TRBJ2-1, with 14 positions matching TRBD2. V lost 2 bases and J lost 4; bases outside the gene matches: 7. Germline values: CDR1 SGHTA, CDR2 FQGNSA. This CDR3 has 18 residues. CDR3 in DNA: TGTGCCAGCAGCTTAACTTTGACTAGCGGGGGGGGTTACAATGAGCAGTTCTTC. This translates into CASSLTLTSGGGYNEQFF.

This clone was found a few times. This rearrangement joins TRBV6-5 to TRBJ2-5; D unclear. The CDR3 sequence is 11 residues long. V was pared by 6 bases and J by 2 bases, with 4 bases between. In germline, CDR1 is MNHEY, CDR2 SVGAGI. CDR3 protein: CASSRQETQYF. CDR3 DNA: TGTGCCAGCAGCCGTCAAGAGACCCAGTACTTC.

The rearrangement joins TRBV6-1 to TRBJ1-6; D possibly corresponds to TRBD1 (6 bases). Germline values: CDR1 MNHNS, CDR2 SASEGT. This CDR3 contains 16 residues. V was cut by 3 bases and J by 7 bases, with 16 bases left in between. CDR3 loop: CASSEGLGAWNSPLHF. The CDR3 DNA follows: TGTGCCAGCAGTGAGGGGCTGGGGGCGTGGAATTCACCCCTCCACTTT.

This clone was observed a few times. The rearrangement joins TRBV27 to TRBJ1-2, with D possibly TRBD1 on 6 matching bases. The CDR3 loop spans 14 amino acids. V was shortened by 7 bases and J by 4 bases, with 16 bases between the two germline ends. Per the germline V gene, CDR1 is MNHEY and CDR2 is SMNVEV (reference sequence). As DNA, the CDR3 is TGTGCCAGCACTAGTTTGGACAGATTCTATGGCTACACCTTC. Amino acid sequence: CASTSLDRFYGYTF.

Only one count was recorded for this clone. The V call is TRBV5-6, the J call TRBJ2-5; D is uncertain. The J call may be faulty, since TRBJ2-7 better matches the DNA end. CDR1 SGHDT and CDR2 YYEEEE come from the germline V gene. The CDR3 runs 15 residues. The CDR3 DNA reads TGTGCCAGCAGCTTGAATGGTCTACCCGTCTACGAGCAGTACTTC. Translated: CASSLNGLPVYEQYF.

The chain combines TRBV27 with TRBJ1-2; the D is unclear. The CDR3 covers 14 residues. CDR1 is MNHEY and CDR2 is SMNVEV in the germline V gene (reference sequence). Trimming left V 4 bases short and J 0 bases short, with 9 bases between. The CDR3 DNA reads TGTGCCAGCAGTTCCCACTCTGCTAACTATGGCTACACCTTC. Protein: CASSSHSANYGYTF.

This clone was seen only a few times. The V call is TRBV29-1, the J call TRBJ1-2; D call uncertain. The germline V gene has CDR1 SQVTM and CDR2 ANQGSEA. The CDR3 is made up of 10 amino acids. The germline V and J ends were trimmed by 7 bases and 6 bases, with 9 bases remaining between them. This CDR3 reads CSADPDGYTF. The CDR3 coding sequence is TGCAGCGCTGACCCAGATGGCTACACCTTC.

This clone was seen more than once but under ten times. This chain links TRBV13 with TRBJ1-1; possibly TRBD1 for D (6 bases). This CDR3 contains 11 residues. V lost 5 bases and J lost 8, with 9 bases in between. Germline CDR1 PRHDT, CDR2 FYEKMQ (reference sequence). The chain's CDR3 is CASSGTGEAFF. The DNA of the CDR3 is TGTGCCAGCAGCGGTACAGGGGAAGCTTTCTTT. Full variable domain (remainder filled in from reference TRBV13 and TRBJ1-1): AAGVIQSPRHLIKEKRETATLKCYPIPRHDTVYWYQQGPGQDPQFLISFYEKMQSDKGSIPDRFSAQQFSDYHSELNMSSLELGDSALYFCASSGTGEAFFGQGTRLTVV.

In DNA, the CDR3 is TGTGCCAGCAGCTTAGATGGGCTCACTGAAGCTTTCTTT. Its translation: CASSLDGLTEAFF. V gene TRBV7-9 combines with J gene TRBJ1-1; no clear D gene. Trimming cost V 1 base and J 4 bases, with 7 bases left between them. CDR3 length: 13 amino acids. The germline CDR1 and CDR2 sequences are SEHNR and FQNEAQ (reference sequence). The full variable domain, rest sourced from reference TRBV7-9 and TRBJ1-1, is DTGVSQNPRHKITKRGQNVTFRCDPISEHNRLYWYRQTLGQGPEFLTYFQNEAQLEKSRLLSDRFSAERPKGSFSTLEIQRTEQGDSAMYLCASSLDGLTEAFFGQGTRLTVV.

This clone occurred once. The CDR3 region is CASSWGGQDQETQYF. The CDR3 DNA reads as TGCGCCAGCAGCTGGGGGGGACAGGACCAAGAGACCCAGTACTTC. The V and J genes are TRBV5-1 and TRBJ2-5; the D gene is possibly TRBD1 (8 bases). This CDR3 contains 15 residues. The V end lost 3 bases, the J end lost 0 bases, and 12 bases lay between the germline ends. Germline V gene lookup returns CDR1 SGHRS and CDR2 YFSETQ.

V and J are TRBV10-3 and TRBJ1-1; tentatively, D is TRBD1 (6 bases). The CDR3 is made up of 13 amino acids. Trimming removed 8 bases at V and 10 bases at J, with 20 bases between. CDR1 and CDR2 from the germline V gene are ENHRY and SYGVKD. CDR3 nucleotide sequence: TGTGCCATCGCTGGCGGGGGCCAGTTAGGAGCTTTCTTT. This codes for CAIAGGGQLGAFF.

This clone was counted between two and nine times. The chain joins TRBV6-5 to TRBJ2-2, with TRBD1 matching over 8 bases. The V and J ends lost 6 bases and 10 bases, in that order; junction bases with no gene match: 7. Germline V CDR1 and CDR2: MNHEY, SVGAGI. This CDR3 is 13 amino acids long. The CDR3 nucleotides are TGTGCCAGCAGGACCTCAGGGGGCGAGGAGCTGTTTTTT. It specifies CASRTSGGEELFF.

The rearrangement joins TRBV7-3 to TRBJ1-2; tentative D call: TRBD1 (6 bases). CDR3 length equals 14 residues. Trimming left V 6 bases short and J 7 bases short, with 18 bases between. The germline V gene encodes CDR1 SGHTA and CDR2 FQGTGA. This CDR3 is CASRGGGPESGYTF. The CDR3 DNA sequence: TGTGCCAGCAGGGGAGGGGGGCCAGAGAGTGGCTACACCTTC.

Remarks on this clone: It is likely a read error: a sequence one base away is far more abundant. The chain couples TRBV6-6 to TRBJ2-3, with 10 bases fitting TRBD2. The CDR3 is made up of 14 amino acids. Germline lookup yields CDR1 MNHNY and CDR2 SVGAGI (reference sequence). The junction had 3 bases not matched to a gene; V was cut back by 5 bases and J by 4 bases. CDR3 sequence: CASSERGGPDTQYF. In DNA, the CDR3 is TGTGCCAGCAGTGAGCGGGGGGGCCCAGATACGCAGTATTTT.

CDR3 protein: CASSLRDTEAFF. In DNA form, the CDR3 reads TGTGCCAGTAGTCTGAGAGACACTGAAGCTTTCTTT. The chain has TRBV19 and TRBJ1-1; the D is unclear. This CDR3 comprises 12 residues. Per germline, CDR1 LNHDA and CDR2 SQIVND (reference sequence). V was cut by 5 bases and J by 3 bases, with 7 bases left in between.

V usage is TRBV27 and J usage is TRBJ1-2, with D hard to call. With 6 bases removed from V and 2 bases from J, the gap between germline ends came to 13 bases. The V gene's germline CDR1 is MNHEY and CDR2 SMNVEV (reference sequence). This CDR3 region has 14 residues. CDR3 sequence (DNA): TGTGCCAGCAGCCCCACCGGAGCAAACTATGGCTACACCTTC. Translating gives CASSPTGANYGYTF.

This clone has just a few counts. The chain combines TRBV7-2 with TRBJ2-7, with TRBD2 as a possible D gene (5 bases). CDR1 is SGHTA, CDR2 FQGNSA, per germline. This CDR3 contains 15 residues. V lost 4 bases, J lost 7 bases, and 20 bases lay in between. The CDR3 here is CASSSAGGGVWEQYF. CDR3 coding DNA: TGTGCCAGCAGCTCGGCGGGTGGAGGAGTCTGGGAGCAGTACTTC.

V and J are TRBV18 and TRBJ1-2; perhaps TRBD1 as D (5 bases). Trimming took 2 bases from V and 8 from J, leaving 12 bases between them. The germline V gene encodes CDR1 KGHSH and CDR2 LQKENI. The CDR3 has 13 amino acids. The CDR3 sequence is CASSPNVQEGYTF. CDR3 DNA: TGTGCCAGCTCACCAAATGTACAGGAGGGCTACACCTTC.

This clone has more than one count but fewer than ten. The rearrangement uses TRBV6-5 and TRBJ1-5; no firm D call. Between the trimmed V and J ends, which lost 4 bases and 4 bases, there was a span of 11 bases. CDR1 and CDR2 from the germline V gene are MNHEY and SVGAGI. The length of the CDR3 is 14 residues. Here the CDR3 reads CASSSQGVNQPQHF. Written as DNA, the CDR3 is TGTGCCAGCAGTTCCCAAGGAGTGAATCAGCCCCAGCATTTT.

The rearrangement joins TRBV6-1 to TRBJ2-2; TRBD2 might be the D (5 bases). The V and J ends lost 6 bases and 4 bases respectively, with 6 bases between them. The CDR3 covers 12 residues. Germline V gene sequence: CDR1 MNHNS, CDR2 SASEGT. The CDR3 protein is CASRAGTGELFF. The CDR3 region has the DNA TGTGCCAGCAGGGCGGGCACCGGGGAGCTGTTTTTT.

The chain combines TRBV6-6 with TRBJ1-6, with no clear D. Trimming took off 6 bases at V and 5 bases at J, with 5 bases between the two ends. The CDR3 loop spans 12 amino acids. The germline CDR1 and CDR2 sequences are MNHNY and SVGAGI (reference sequence). The CDR3 protein is CASSYNNSPLHF. The CDR3 nucleotides read TGTGCCAGCAGCTATAATAATTCACCCCTCCACTTT.

This chain's CDR3 is CSVEVLAGGPYF. The CDR3 DNA sequence: TGCAGCGTTGAAGTGCTAGCGGGGGGCCCGTACTTC. The J gene is TRBJ2-5, the V gene TRBV29-1, with 11 bases that match TRBD2. This CDR3 region has 12 residues. CDR1 and CDR2 from the germline V gene are SQVTM and ANQGSEA. V lost 1 base to trimming and J lost 13 bases; unmatched junction nucleotides: 5.

The chain joins TRBV27 to TRBJ2-7, with 8 bases identical to TRBD2. The germline gives CDR1 MNHEY, CDR2 SMNVEV (reference sequence). With 3 bases clipped from V and 3 bases from J, the junction kept 19 bases outside the gene matches. The CDR3 extends over 19 amino acids. CDR3 in amino acids: CASSFSPSTSGHYLYEQYF. CDR3 sequence (DNA): TGTGCCAGCAGTTTTTCCCCTTCAACTAGCGGCCACTACCTCTACGAGCAGTACTTC.

The rearrangement uses TRBV18 and TRBJ1-1, with a possible D match to TRBD1 (5 bases). CDR1 and CDR2 (germline): KGHSH, LQKENI. V lost 2 bases, J lost 3 bases, and 10 bases lay in between. CDR3 length equals 14 residues. CDR3 region: CASSPEGGDTEAFF. CDR3 nucleotide sequence: TGTGCCAGCTCACCAGAGGGAGGGGACACTGAAGCTTTCTTT.